This is a list of T cell receptor beta chains from one sample in a study of blood T cell repertoires in COVID-19. Sequenced by immunoSEQ multiplex PCR; TCRdb stores in-frame clones only, minus some. Among roughly 73,000 clones listed, roughly 90% were seen once. Sequenced input: peripheral blood. These TCRs come from a man between 45 and 60 years old with acute or convalescent COVID-19. CDR3s include the opening cysteine and the closing phenylalanine or tryptophan. Each record gives: D gene, CDR3 length, J gene, clone size, V gene, CDR3 DNA, CDR3 protein. D genes are given only for firm matches. Expanded clones are given a class, and other clones once, few, many or no size at all.

d_gene: TRBD2
len: 16
j_gene: TRBJ2-5
abundance: .
v_gene: TRBV6-1
CDR3nt: TGTGCCAGCAGTGACCTATCGACTAGCGCTCAAGAGACCCAGTACTTC
CDR3aa: CASSDLSTSAQETQYF

d_gene: TRBD1
len: 15
j_gene: TRBJ2-2
abundance: .
v_gene: TRBV6-4
CDR3nt: TGTGCCAGCAGTGTGACAGGGGAGAACACCGGGGAGCTGTTTTTT
CDR3aa: CASSVTGENTGELFF

d_gene: TRBD1
len: 15
j_gene: TRBJ2-1
abundance: .
v_gene: TRBV7-2
CDR3nt: TGTGCCAGCAGCCTACAGGGGATCCCCTACAATGAGCAGTTCTTC
CDR3aa: CASSLQGIPYNEQFF

d_gene: TRBD1
len: 16
j_gene: TRBJ2-2
abundance: .
v_gene: TRBV19
CDR3nt: TGTGCCAGTAGTATCGGACTCCTAGGACAGGGTTGGGAGCTGTTTTTT
CDR3aa: CASSIGLLGQGWELFF

d_gene: .
len: 11
j_gene: TRBJ2-1
abundance: .
v_gene: TRBV7-6
CDR3nt: TGTGCCAGCAGCTTACTAGGAGAGCAGTTCTTC
CDR3aa: CASSLLGEQFF

d_gene: .
len: 15
j_gene: TRBJ1-6
abundance: .
v_gene: TRBV28
CDR3nt: TGTGCCAGCAGTTTAGACAGCTCCTATAATTCACCCCTCCACTTT
CDR3aa: CASSLDSSYNSPLHF

d_gene: .
len: 17
j_gene: TRBJ2-4
abundance: .
v_gene: TRBV2
CDR3nt: TGTGCCAGCAGGGAAACCGGGACAACCGGGGCCAAAAACATTCAGTACTTC
CDR3aa: CASRETGTTGAKNIQYF

d_gene: .
len: 14
j_gene: TRBJ1-4
abundance: .
v_gene: TRBV6-6
CDR3nt: TGTGCCAGCAGAGCACCGGGGAGGAATGAAAAACTGTTTTTT
CDR3aa: CASRAPGRNEKLFF

d_gene: TRBD2
len: 15
j_gene: TRBJ2-1
abundance: .
v_gene: TRBV18
CDR3nt: TGTGCCAGCTCACCCTTGGCTAGCGGGAGGAATGAGCAGTTCTTC
CDR3aa: CASSPLASGRNEQFF

d_gene: TRBD1
len: 16
j_gene: TRBJ1-3
abundance: once
v_gene: TRBV18
CDR3nt: TGTGCCAGCTCACCTTTTTCTGGACAGGGAGGAAACACCATATATTTT
CDR3aa: CASSPFSGQGGNTIYF

d_gene: .
len: 14
j_gene: TRBJ1-2
abundance: .
v_gene: TRBV7-9
CDR3nt: TGTGCCAGCAGCTTTGGGCAGGGAAACTATGGCTACACCTTC
CDR3aa: CASSFGQGNYGYTF

d_gene: .
len: 18
j_gene: TRBJ1-5
abundance: .
v_gene: TRBV27
CDR3nt: TGTGCCAGCAGTTCTAATAGGGGCGGCGAAATTAGAAATCAGCCCCAGCATTTT
CDR3aa: CASSSNRGGEIRNQPQHF

d_gene: TRBD2
len: 15
j_gene: TRBJ2-7
abundance: once
v_gene: TRBV20-1
CDR3nt: TGCAGTGCTAGTGCGGGACTAGCGGGAATCTACGAGCAGTACTTC
CDR3aa: CSASAGLAGIYEQYF

d_gene: .
len: 15
j_gene: TRBJ2-5
abundance: .
v_gene: TRBV19
CDR3nt: TGTGCCAGTAGGGCCCTTCAAACGCCGGGGGAGACCCAGTACTTC
CDR3aa: CASRALQTPGETQYF

d_gene: TRBD2
len: 18
j_gene: TRBJ2-5
abundance: .
v_gene: TRBV4-1
CDR3nt: TGCGCCAGCAGCCACCAGCTTAGCGGGGGGTCGCCGGGGGAGACCCAGTACTTC
CDR3aa: CASSHQLSGGSPGETQYF

d_gene: .
len: 16
j_gene: TRBJ2-7
abundance: .
v_gene: TRBV23-1
CDR3nt: TGCGCCAGCAGTCAAGAAGACAACTGGCGTTCCTACGAGCAGTACTTC
CDR3aa: CASSQEDNWRSYEQYF

d_gene: .
len: 15
j_gene: TRBJ2-2
abundance: .
v_gene: TRBV7-2
CDR3nt: TGTGCCAGCATCTGGGGAGAGGGGAACACCGGGGAGCTGTTTTTT
CDR3aa: CASIWGEGNTGELFF

d_gene: TRBD2
len: 15
j_gene: TRBJ2-2
abundance: .
v_gene: TRBV24-1
CDR3nt: TGTGCCACAAAAGAATATCTATCGGGAGGCGGGGAGCTGTTTTTT
CDR3aa: CATKEYLSGGGELFF

d_gene: TRBD2
len: 15
j_gene: TRBJ2-5
abundance: .
v_gene: TRBV7-2
CDR3nt: TGTGCCAGCAGCTTCGGGACTAGCAATCTAGAGACCCAGTACTTC
CDR3aa: CASSFGTSNLETQYF

d_gene: TRBD2
len: 16
j_gene: TRBJ2-3
abundance: .
v_gene: TRBV5-5
CDR3nt: TGTGCCAGCAGCTTCCGGGGGGAACTAAGCACAGATACGCAGTATTTT
CDR3aa: CASSFRGELSTDTQYF

d_gene: .
len: 17
j_gene: TRBJ1-3
abundance: .
v_gene: TRBV9
CDR3nt: TGTGCCAGCAGCGGAGTAGGATCAGGGTTCCCTGGAAACACCATATATTTT
CDR3aa: CASSGVGSGFPGNTIYF

d_gene: .
len: 15
j_gene: TRBJ2-7
abundance: .
v_gene: TRBV5-4
CDR3nt: TGTGCCAGCAGCTGGGGGCGGGCTACCTCCTACGAGCAGTACTTC
CDR3aa: CASSWGRATSYEQYF